These 9 T cell receptor beta chains came from one sample sequenced in a study of CD8+CD57+ T cells in acquired aplastic anemia. TCR beta VDJ and CDR3 profiles were obtained from a genomic DNA template. TCRdb fed the reads into MiXCR, producing one record per CDR3 protein. The sample comprises approximately 380,000 distinct CDR3 sequences, around 68% of which are singletons, and less than 4% rests with the top ten. Sequenced material: sorted CD4+, CD8+, or CD8+CD57+ T cells (not recorded which) from PBMCs. The receptors were gathered from a human donor in good health, serving as a control.

The CDR3 sequence is CASSRFWANEKLFF. CDR3 coding DNA: TGTGCCAGTAGCCGGTTTTGGGCCAATGAAAAACTGTTTTTT. The genes are TRBV19 and TRBJ1-4; D ambiguous. The CDR3 extends over 14 amino acids. Germline CDR1 and CDR2: LNHDA and SQIVND (reference sequence). The V end lost 6 bases, the J end lost 5 bases, and 13 bases lay between the germline ends.

This clonotype appeared a single time. One end of the junction varies from germline; a read error may be responsible. CDR3 nucleotides: TGTGCCAGCAGCTTCACCGGGACAGGGGGAAACACCATATTC. This codes for CASSFTGTGGNTIF. The rearrangement links TRBV7-2 to TRBJ2-1; the match to TRBD1 covers 11 bases. This CDR3 is 14 amino acids long. Germline values: CDR1 SGHTA, CDR2 FQGNSA.

Note on this clonotype: Lacking the conserved final phenylalanine or tryptophan, this CDR3 likely reflects a read error. Because the CDR3's place on the DNA is in doubt, the DNA is left out and the CDR3 is given as listed by TCRdb. This chain links TRBV19 with TRBJ1-5; the D call of TRBD1 is as the table states it, not checked on the DNA. CDR1 and CDR2 from the germline V gene are LNHDA and SQIVND (reference sequence). Inclusive of both ends, the CDR3 amounts to 16 amino acids. CDR3: CASSRKSAQPQHLGDV.

As for this clonotype: A read error may account for a junction end that differs from germline. The chain links TRBV9 to TRBJ2-7, with TRBD1 matching over 8 bases. The CDR3 is 17 residues long. Germline V gives CDR1 SGDLS, CDR2 YYNGEE. CDR3 loop: CASSFAPGTGEPYEQYF. CDR3 sequence (DNA): TGCGCCAGCAGCTTCGCACCCGGGACAGGTGAACCCTACGAGCAGTACTTC.

With respect to this clonotype: One junction end disagrees with the germline gene, perhaps due to a read error. V gene TRBV19 combines with J gene TRBJ1-1; D remains ambiguous. Germline V lookup: CDR1 LNHDA, CDR2 SQIVND (reference sequence). The CDR3 is 13 residues long. CDR3 loop: CTSSTRGNTEAFF. CDR3 nucleotide sequence: TGTACCAGTAGTACACGCGGGAACACTGAAGCTTTCTTT.

This clonotype was counted once. Possible read error: a much larger clone is one base away. The conserved phenylalanine or tryptophan is not found at the CDR3 terminus, so this likely reflects a read error. The V call is TRBV6-1, the J call TRBJ1-3, with D uncertain. Trimming stripped 2 bases from V and 0 bases from J, with 11 bases between. There are 16 residues in the CDR3. Germline loops: CDR1 MNHNS, CDR2 SASEGT. As DNA, the CDR3 is TGTGCCAGCAGTGAATGGTTTAGGGTCTCTGGAAACACCATATATCTT. It codes for CASSEWFRVSGNTIYL.

The rearrangement joins TRBV12-3 or TRBV12-4 to TRBJ2-7; 10 nucleotides align to TRBD1. This CDR3 comprises 13 residues. The CDR3 sequence is CASGLDRGNEQYF. As DNA, the CDR3 is TGTGCTAGCGGTTTGGACAGGGGGAACGAGCAGTACTTC.

This clonotype is a singleton in its sample. The rearrangement links TRBV6-5 to TRBJ2-7; D call uncertain. The V gene's germline CDR1 is MNHEY and CDR2 SVGAGI. V lost 2 bases to trimming and J lost 4 bases, with 9 bases between them. The CDR3 sequence is 13 residues long. The CDR3: CASSYRDGYEQYF. CDR3 sequence (DNA): TGTGCCAGCAGTTACAGGGATGGGTACGAGCAGTACTTC.

Concerning this clonotype: The missing conserved phenylalanine or tryptophan at the end of this CDR3 makes a read error likely. Because the CDR3's place on the DNA is in doubt, the DNA is left out and the CDR3 is given as listed by TCRdb. The chain carries TRBV7-2 and TRBJ1-2; no DNA check was done on the table's D call, TRBD1. CDR1 SGHTA and CDR2 FQGNSA come from the germline V gene. Termini included, the CDR3 measures 13 amino acids. The CDR3 is CASSHRGQVNSPL.